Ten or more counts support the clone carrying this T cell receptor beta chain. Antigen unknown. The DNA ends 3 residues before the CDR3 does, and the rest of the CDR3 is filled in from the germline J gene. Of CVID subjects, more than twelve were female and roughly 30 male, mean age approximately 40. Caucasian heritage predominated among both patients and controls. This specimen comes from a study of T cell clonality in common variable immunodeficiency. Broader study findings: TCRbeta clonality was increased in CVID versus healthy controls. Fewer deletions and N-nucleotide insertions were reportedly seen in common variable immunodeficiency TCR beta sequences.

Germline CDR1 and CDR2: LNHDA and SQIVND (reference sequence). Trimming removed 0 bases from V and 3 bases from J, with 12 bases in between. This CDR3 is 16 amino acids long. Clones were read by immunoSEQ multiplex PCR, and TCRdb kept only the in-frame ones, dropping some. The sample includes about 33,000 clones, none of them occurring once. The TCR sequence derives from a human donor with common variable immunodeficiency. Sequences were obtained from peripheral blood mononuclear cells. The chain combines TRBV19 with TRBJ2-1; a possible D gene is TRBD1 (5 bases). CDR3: CASSIEDSSFYNEQFF. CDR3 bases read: TGTGCCAGTAGTATAGAAGACAGTTCCTTCTACAATGAG.